The following is a TCR beta chain sequence with its context. Its antigen is not yet known. Base qualities were left out, and no much larger clone turns up one base away. The data stem from a study of T cells after yellow fever vaccination (dated by TCRdb to the late 2010s). At the level of the whole study: The SMART-Seq v4 Ultra Low Input RNA kit was used to prepare libraries from fractions with low cell numbers. Two healthy male donors, one aged 18 to 30 and one aged 30 to 40 years, made up the cohort. Blood samples were taken at several timepoints before and after primary and secondary immunization, and bulk PBMC replicates and cell subsets were isolated. To follow T-cell clones before and after primary and booster YFV17D yellow fever vaccination, bulk TCR alpha and beta repertoires were sequenced over time. Results and caveats for the whole study, not just this receptor: Compared with the primary T-cell response, the secondary T-cell response was faster but weaker, reaching its peak on day 5 rather than on day 15. Most clones expanded after primary vaccination were re-detected after the booster (almost 97% of CD4 and around 86% of CD8), suggesting broad memory maintenance. Computational filtering was required because FACS-sorted repertoires could contain abundant contaminating clonotypes from the bulk population. A small fraction of clonotypes appeared in both the CD4 and CD8 compartments, likely as a result of convergent recombination. Because only a couple of donors were included in the study, the extent to which the findings can be generalized is limited.

TCR cDNA was made using 5'RACE template switching, a step that added a universal primer site and unique molecular identifiers. Priming for cDNA synthesis came from both the TCR alpha and TCR beta constant segments. Library amplification used two PCR steps, and the second PCR step added sample barcodes and sequencing adapters. Sequencing of libraries was done on Illumina HiSeq 2500 (2x100 bp) or NovaSeq (2x150 bp). Processing in the source paper ran as follows. MIGEC was used to demultiplex reads and collapse the reads into UMI consensus sequences, and MiXCR was used for V(D)J alignment. Vaccine-responding clonotypes were defined with edgeR using replicate PBMC samples, requiring FDR below 0.01 and a log2 fold change above 5 up to day 15. Each bulk clonotype received a CD4 or CD8 identity based on whether the sequenced CD4 or CD8 repertoire contained that clonotype at higher abundance. TCRdb reprocessing: public reads trimmed at Q25 with fastp, clones called with MiXCR, in-frame beta chains kept. Entries that share a CDR3 protein sequence are merged under the most common genes and DNA. The authors' filters were not applied to this entry. This sample gives around 300,000 distinct CDR3 sequences in total; under 15% of them show up just once. Of the sample, roughly 0.5% is held by the ten largest clones.

The sample's treatment or condition label is to be understood as: live attenuated yellow fever vaccine strain. PBMCs were isolated from peripheral blood using a standard Ficoll-Paque protocol. Dynabeads CD4 and CD8 positive selection kits were used to isolate the CD4 and CD8 T-cell fractions. TriZol was used to extract RNA from bulk PBMCs, from CD4 and CD8 fractions, and from dextramer-positive and dextramer-negative fractions. Reading from cysteine to phenylalanine, the CDR3 counts 12 amino acids. Kept here is only the CDR3 DNA, which spans 36 bases and is read in frame from base 1. From V the trimming removes 6 bases and from J it removes 9 bases, while the gene matches leave 6 bases of the junction unaccounted for. CDR1 and CDR2, looked up from the germline V gene (reference sequence), are DFQATT and SNEGSKA.

The starting material was CD4+ T cells sorted from PBMCs, obtained 45 days after the yellow fever booster vaccination. The sequence derives from a man aged 25-45 years who received the YFV17D yellow fever vaccine. The V gene is TRBV20-1 and the J gene is TRBJ2-1, with 9 bases matching TRBD1. Read as DNA, the sequence is TGCAGTGCATCGGGACAGGGTGGTGAGCAGTTCTTC. Its protein reads: CSASGQGGEQFF.